The present TCR beta chain was sequenced within a study of T cell clonality in common variable immunodeficiency. The method was immunoSEQ multiplex PCR; TCRdb's version includes in-frame clones alone and lacks a portion of them. The sample contains about 20,000 clones, none of them singletons. The V end was cut by 2 bases, the J end by 4 bases, with 8 bases between. The CDR3 runs to 13 residues. The germline V gene encodes CDR1 KGHSH and CDR2 LQKENI. This clone was recorded a few times. Its specificity is not known. The CDR3 end is not reached by the read, which stops 3 residues before it; the germline J gene fills it in. Donors gave roughly 4.5 to 9 ml heparinized peripheral whole blood. Findings and caveats of the study: Reportedly, TCR beta sequences from common variable immunodeficiency showed fewer deletions and N-nucleotide insertions. Compared with healthy controls, CVID subjects showed increased TCRbeta clonality, mostly in about a third. Fewer TCRbeta clones were shared among CVID subjects than controls.

The chain combines TRBV18 with TRBJ1-2; D unclear. Material: peripheral blood mononuclear cells. This clonotype was obtained from a human donor with common variable immunodeficiency. The covered CDR3 bases are TGTGCCAGCTCACCAACAGCAGCCTATGGC. Translated, it gives CASSPTAAYG. The full CDR3 reads CASSPTAAYGYTF.